The sequence of this T cell receptor beta chain was determined in a study of T cells in Graves' hyperthyroidism and ophthalmopathy. This CDR3 is 18 amino acids long. Looked up from germline, CDR1 is SGHTA and CDR2 is FQGNSA. V shed 5 bases and J 1 base; nucleotides not matched to a gene: 15. Overall study findings and caveats: Ophthalmopathy was distinguished from stable hyperthyroidism by 13 V-J signatures. Researchers found most expanded thyroid clonotypes above 0.001 in blood as well.

TCR beta CDR3 regions were amplified from RNA transcripts. First-round RT-PCR of the TCR CDR3 relied on the HTBI primer set. TCRdb redid the calling of the multiplex PCR reads with MiXCR, one entry per CDR3 protein. Among 480,000 or so distinct CDR3 sequences listed, around 50% were seen once. As to this clonotype: Its antigen is not identified.

The chain employs TRBV7-2 and TRBJ2-5; 8 bases fit TRBD2. Specimen: peripheral blood or thyroid tissue (not recorded which). The sequence was collected from an adult woman with Graves' disease, either hyperthyroidism or ophthalmopathy (not recorded which). DNA for the CDR3: TGTGCCAGCAGCGAAAACCTGGGCGGTAGCGGGACCCAAGAGACCCAGTACTTC. It codes for CASSENLGGSGTQETQYF.